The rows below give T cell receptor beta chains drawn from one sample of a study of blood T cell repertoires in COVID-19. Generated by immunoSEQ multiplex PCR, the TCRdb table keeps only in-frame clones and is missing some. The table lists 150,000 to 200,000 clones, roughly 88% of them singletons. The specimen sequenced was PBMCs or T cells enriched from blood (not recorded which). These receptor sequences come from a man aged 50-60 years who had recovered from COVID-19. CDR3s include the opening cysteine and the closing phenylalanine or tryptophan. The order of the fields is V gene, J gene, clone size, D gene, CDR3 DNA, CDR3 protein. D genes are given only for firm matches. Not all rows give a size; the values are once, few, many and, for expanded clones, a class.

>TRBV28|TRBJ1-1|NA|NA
TGTGCCAGCAGTTTACAGGGGAACACTGAAGCTTTCTTT
CASSLQGNTEAFF
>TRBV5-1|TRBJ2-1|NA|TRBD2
TGCGCCAGCAGCTTCCTAGCGGGGGGGAAAAATGAGCAGTTCTTC
CASSFLAGGKNEQFF
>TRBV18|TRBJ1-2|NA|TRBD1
TGTGCCAGCTCCCTGGACAGGGATAGAGGCTACACCTTC
CASSLDRDRGYTF
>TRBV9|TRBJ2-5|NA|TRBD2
TGTGCCAGCAGCGGGGGACTAGCGATGGAGACCCAGTACTTC
CASSGGLAMETQYF
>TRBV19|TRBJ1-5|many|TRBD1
TGTGCCAGTAGTCAGGGACAGGGGTTGTCGCGCAATCAGCCCCAGCATTTT
CASSQGQGLSRNQPQHF
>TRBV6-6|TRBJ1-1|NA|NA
TGTGCCAGCAGTTACTTGTCCGGGGCTGAAGCTTTCTTT
CASSYLSGAEAFF
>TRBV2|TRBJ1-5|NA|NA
TGTGCCAGCAGCGTACAGGGCTTCGGCAATCAGCCCCAGCATTTT
CASSVQGFGNQPQHF
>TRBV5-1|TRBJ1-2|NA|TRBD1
TGCGCCAGCGACCCGGGACAGGGAAGAAATGGCTACACCTTC
CASDPGQGRNGYTF
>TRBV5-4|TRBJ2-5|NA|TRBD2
TGTGCCAGCAGATTCGCGGGGGAAGAGACCCAGTACTTC
CASRFAGEETQYF
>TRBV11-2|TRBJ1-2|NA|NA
TGTGCCAGCTCCCCAGGGGACTATGGCTACACCTTC
CASSPGDYGYTF
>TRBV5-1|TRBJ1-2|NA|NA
TGCGCCAGCACCCCGGACACTAACTATGGCTACACCTTC
CASTPDTNYGYTF
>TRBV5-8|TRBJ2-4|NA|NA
TGTGCCAGCAGTAACAGGGGGGGCAAAAACATTCAGTACTTC
CASSNRGGKNIQYF
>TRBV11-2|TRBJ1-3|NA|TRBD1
TGTGCCAGCAGAATCCCAGGGGGCGCGCGAAACACCATATATTTT
CASRIPGGARNTIYF
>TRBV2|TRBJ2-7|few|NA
TGTGCCAGCAGGGCGGGGTCTACGAACTACGAGCAGTACTTC
CASRAGSTNYEQYF
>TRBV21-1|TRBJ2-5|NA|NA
TGTGCCAGCAGCAAAGCGGTCCCGAGCGGACAAGAGACCCAGTACTTC
CASSKAVPSGQETQYF
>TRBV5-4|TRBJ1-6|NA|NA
TGTGCCAGCAGCTTGTTGGTTAGGGGCAATTCACCCCTCCACTTT
CASSLLVRGNSPLHF
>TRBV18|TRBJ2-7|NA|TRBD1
TGTGCCAGCTCTCGCCGGGACAGGGCCTACGAGCAGTACTTC
CASSRRDRAYEQYF
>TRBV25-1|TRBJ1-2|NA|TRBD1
TGTGCCAGCACCTCCGGGACAGCATATGGCTACACCTTC
CASTSGTAYGYTF
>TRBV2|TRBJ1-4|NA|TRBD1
TGTGCCAGCGGCTACCGGACAGGGCGCCATCCTAATGAAAAACTGTTTTTT
CASGYRTGRHPNEKLFF
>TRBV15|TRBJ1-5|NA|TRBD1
TGTGCCACCAGCAGAGGGACAGGGGACCAGCCCCAGCATTTT
CATSRGTGDQPQHF
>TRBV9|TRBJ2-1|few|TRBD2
TGTGCCAGCAGCGTAGCGGAGTGGTCGACTAGCGGATACAATGAGCAGTTCTTC
CASSVAEWSTSGYNEQFF
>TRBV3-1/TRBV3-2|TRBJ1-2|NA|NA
TGTGCCAGCAGCCAACGCAGGGGCTCTTATGGCTACACCTTC
CASSQRRGSYGYTF
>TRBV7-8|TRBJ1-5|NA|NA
TGTGCCAGCAGCTCCGGACAGTATCAGCCCCAGCATTTT
CASSSGQYQPQHF
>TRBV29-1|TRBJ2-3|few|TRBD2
TGCAGCGTTGAAGATGAACTAGCGGTTTACACAGATACGCAGTATTTT
CSVEDELAVYTDTQYF
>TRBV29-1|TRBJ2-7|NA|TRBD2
TGCAGCGTCGGCGGGGGAGGGGCCGGCGAGCAGTACTTC
CSVGGGGAGEQYF
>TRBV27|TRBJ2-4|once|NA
TGTGCCAGCTCAATTGGTGGAGACATTCAGTACTTC
CASSIGGDIQYF
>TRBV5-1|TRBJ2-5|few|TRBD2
TGCGCCAGCAGCTTGGCTGGGACTAGCGGGGAACAAGAGACCCAGTACTTC
CASSLAGTSGEQETQYF
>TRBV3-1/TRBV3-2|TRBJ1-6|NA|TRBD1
TGTGCCAGCAGCCAAGCCGGGACAGGGGGCCTTTCACCCCTCCACTTT
CASSQAGTGGLSPLHF
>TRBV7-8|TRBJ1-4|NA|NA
TGTGCCAGCAGCGAGGACAGAGGGGAAAAACTGTTTTTT
CASSEDRGEKLFF
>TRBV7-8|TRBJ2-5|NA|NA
TGTGCCAGCACCCCGTCCGTCCGGGTTACAGAGACCCAGTACTTC
CASTPSVRVTETQYF
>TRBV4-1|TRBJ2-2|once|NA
TGCGCCAGCAGCCAAGTCCCCAGGGGCATCAACACCGGGGAGCTGTTTTTT
CASSQVPRGINTGELFF
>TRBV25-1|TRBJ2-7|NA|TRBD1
TGTGCCAGCAGTGGCTACGACAGGGGAAGCTACGAGCAGTACTTC
CASSGYDRGSYEQYF
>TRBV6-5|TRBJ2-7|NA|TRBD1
TGTGCCAGCAGGCGGACAGGGAGCTCCTACGAGCAGTACTTC
CASRRTGSSYEQYF
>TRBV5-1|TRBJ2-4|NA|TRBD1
TGCGCCAGCAGCCCCAGACAGGGCTTAAACATTCAGTACTTC
CASSPRQGLNIQYF
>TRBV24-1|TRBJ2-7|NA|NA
TGTGCCACCAGTGATGCTCAGAACTCCTACGAGCAGTACTTC
CATSDAQNSYEQYF
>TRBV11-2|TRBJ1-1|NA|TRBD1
TGTGCCAGCAGCCTAGACAGGGACACTGAAGCTTTCTTT
CASSLDRDTEAFF
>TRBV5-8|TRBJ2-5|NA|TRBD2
TGTGCCAGCAGCTCACAAGGAGGTACTAGCGGGGAAGAGACCCAGTACTTC
CASSSQGGTSGEETQYF
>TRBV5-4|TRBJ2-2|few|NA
TGTGCCAGCGCGGCCGGGTTAAACCTACCCGGGGAGCTGTTTTTT
CASAAGLNLPGELFF
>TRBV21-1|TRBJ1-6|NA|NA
TGTGCCAGCAGCAAAGGGCAGGCAAGCTCACCCCTCCACTTT
CASSKGQASSPLHF
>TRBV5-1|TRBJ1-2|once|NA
TGCGCCAGCAGCCCACTTCAACCAGGGGCGCCTTATGGCTACACCTTC
CASSPLQPGAPYGYTF
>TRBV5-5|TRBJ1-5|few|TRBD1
TGTGCCAGCAGCTGGGGACAGGGGCTAGATCAGCCCCAGCATTTT
CASSWGQGLDQPQHF